This T cell receptor (beta chain) was sequenced during a study of blood T cell repertoires in COVID-19. Produced via immunoSEQ multiplex PCR; TCRdb's table is partial and in-frame only. The repertoire holds more than 45,000 clones, with 70% to 90% as singletons. Looked up from germline, CDR1 is WNHNN and CDR2 is SYGVQD (reference sequence). CDR3 length: 18 amino acids. J lost 0 bases, V lost 1 base, and 9 bases had no gene match. V is TRBV10-1 and J is TRBJ2-3, with 8 bases aligning to TRBD1. The TCR comes from a woman in her 70s with active COVID-19. Sequenced material: peripheral blood. The CDR3 DNA reads TGCGCCAGCAGTGAGTGGCGGACAGGGACCTCTAGCACAGATACGCAGTATTTT. Protein: CASSEWRTGTSSTDTQYF.